This TCR beta chain came from a study of blood T cell repertoires in COVID-19 (TCRdb year 2020). About the full investigation: The collaborator samples originated in the United States, Italy and Spain and spanned the acute and convalescent phases of COVID-19. The material from the prospective study consisted of cDNA or gDNA derived from T cells, B-cell-depleted T cells, or PBMCs. The dataset comprised deeply sampled blood TCRbeta repertoires from subjects exposed to, actively infected with, or recovered from COVID-19. The repertoires were made available in a free public database intended to serve as a resource for research on the immune response to SARS-CoV-2. The samples were drawn from the first 160 participants of the ongoing ImmuneRACE study and from 1,254 subjects provided by 6 global collaborators. The sample metadata nearly always contained a de-identified subject ID, COVID-19 status, age in years and sex. Where HLA class I and class II types were available, the types were taken from metadata supplied by the sample provider, not from assay-based typing. What the work shows at the level of the full study, not this receptor alone: The amount of clinical and demographic metadata varied by source and participant and was provided uncurated.

TCRbeta CDR3 regions were amplified from genomic DNA by means of the immunoSEQ Assay, a bias-controlled multiplex PCR. The study's own analysis went as follows. Within the assay, amplification of reference gene primers was used to estimate how many nucleated cells each sample contained. To quantify the absolute abundance of each unique TCRbeta CDR3 rearrangement, sequence reads were collapsed and filtered. For each sample, productive Simpson clonality was calculated by taking the square root of Simpson's diversity index across productive rearrangements. TCRdb retrieved this table from immuneACCESS and kept in-frame rearrangements only. Not all clones are present; in checked studies, unresolved V genes account for under half, and no reason is known for the remainder. Clone size and V and J calls were adopted from that table, with D and trimming inferred from the DNA. This sample has about 350,000 clones in its table, and 85% to 90% of those were observed once. Around 0.92% of the sample lies in the top ten.

Based on the germline V gene (reference sequence), the CDR1 and CDR2 sequences are LNHDA and SQIVND. The CDR3 holds 14 amino acids from the cysteine to the phenylalanine. Here the CDR3 DNA is all that survives: 42 bases in frame from base 1. The V end loses 6 bases and the J end loses 0 bases, and a stretch of 8 bases separates them. In the prospective study, participants were about 18 to 95 years old, resided in about two dozen geographic areas of the United States, and were enrolled through a virtual design. Cohort assignment in the prospective study relied on participant-reported clinical history from a screening survey and a study questionnaire. Exposed participants were defined as having been in contact with someone with a PCR-confirmed or clinician-diagnosed COVID-19 case within 2 weeks of study entry. In the prospective study, mobile phlebotomists collected whole blood, serum and a nasopharyngeal or oropharyngeal swab from each participant. Participants in the prospective study had the option to provide additional blood draws and questionnaires over an approximately 2-month period. Blood samples from the prospective study were shipped frozen or at room temperature prior to DNA extraction.

Regarding this clone: Its antigen remains undetermined. It has no much larger one-base neighbor in the sample; base qualities were not kept.

This TCR derives from a woman aged 25-40 years who had been exposed to COVID-19. The chain links TRBV19 with TRBJ1-4, with the D gene uncertain. The specimen was PBMCs or T cells enriched from blood (not recorded which). CDR3 region: CASRLGATNEKLFF. The bases are TGTGCCAGTAGATTAGGAGCAACTAATGAAAAACTGTTTTTT.